This TCR beta chain was observed in a study of response to subunit inactivated influenza vaccine. TCRdb used MiXCR to reprocess the RT-PCR reads, holding one entry per CDR3 protein. Of around 570,000 distinct CDR3 sequences detected, around 11% appear once; the ten largest clones hold approximately 10%. Trimming took 5 bases from V and 7 from J; bases not matched to a gene: 14. The germline V gene has CDR1 SGHVS and CDR2 FNYEAQ. The CDR3 sequence is 15 residues long. The same sample was also used in a study of T cells expressing NK-cell markers. That paper adds: The TCR beta cDNA came from 5'RACE template switching with UMIs. The eight sequenced donors comprised seven who were HCMV-seropositive and one who was seronegative. Dominant NKG2C+ clonotype frequencies of 1.0-7.0% of CD8+ T cells were measured in over 5 donors. These same clonotypes (in several donors) also led the CD3+CD56-NKG2C+ fraction.

The receptor was derived from a man over 45 who received an inactivated influenza vaccine. V and J are TRBV7-6 and TRBJ2-7; 7 positions match TRBD1. The sample was PBMCs from blood, taken on the day of vaccination. The DNA of the CDR3 is TGTGCCAGCAGCCGGAACCCGACAGGGCTTGCTGAGCAGTACTTC. This translates into CASSRNPTGLAEQYF.